This entry features one TCR beta chain sequence. Its specificity is unknown. This record comes from a study of cytomegalovirus exposure and HLA in healthy donors. Per germline, CDR1 LNHDA and CDR2 SQIVND (reference sequence). The V end was cut by 4 bases, the J end by 0 bases, with 7 bases between. CDR3 size: 14 residues. Study-level findings and limits: Cytomegalovirus association was listed for 150 or so TCR beta chains.

The PCR used 60 Vbeta and 13 Jbeta primers. This table comes from immunoSEQ multiplex PCR, and its TCRdb copy is limited to in-frame clones, with some not included. The table records some 220,000 clones, about three quarters of them present only once. Sequencing was performed on PBMCs. V usage is TRBV19 and J usage is TRBJ2-4; D perhaps matches TRBD2 (6 bases). This TCR was sampled from a boy younger than 18 in good health and CMV-seronegative. CDR3 in DNA: TGTGCCAGTAGTAGGGGGGAAGCCAAAAACATTCAGTACTTC. This encodes CASSRGEAKNIQYF.